This T cell receptor (beta chain) was sequenced in a study of shared clonotypes between healthy human individuals. This table comes from immunoSEQ multiplex PCR, and its TCRdb copy is limited to in-frame clones, with some not included. The table lists about 610,000 clones, approximately 96% of them singletons. Only CD45RO-negative cells positively selected for CCR7 counted as naive CD8 cells, so terminally differentiated effector memory CD45RA+ cells were excluded. With V trimmed by 5 bases and J by 3 bases, 7 bases remained unmatched. The germline V gene has CDR1 MNHEY and CDR2 SMNVEV (reference sequence). This CDR3 comprises 14 residues.

This chain links TRBV27 with TRBJ2-7; 7 bases line up with TRBD1. The clonotype comes from a woman aged 30 to 39 in good health. The sequenced sample was naive CD8+ T cells sorted from blood. This CDR3 reads CASSLYTGVYEQYF. DNA of the CDR3: TGTGCCAGCAGTCTATACACAGGGGTCTACGAGCAGTACTTC.